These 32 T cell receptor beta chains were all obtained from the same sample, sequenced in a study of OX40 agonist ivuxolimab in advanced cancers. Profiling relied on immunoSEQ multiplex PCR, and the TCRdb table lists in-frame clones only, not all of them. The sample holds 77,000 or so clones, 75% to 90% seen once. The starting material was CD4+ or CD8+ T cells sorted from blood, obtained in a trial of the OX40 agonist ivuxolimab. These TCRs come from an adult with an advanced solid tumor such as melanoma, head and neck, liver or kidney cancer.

The CDR3 DNA is TGTGCCAGCAGCGTAGAACAGGGAGGTTTCTCTGGAAACACCATATATTTT. This sequence encodes CASSVEQGGFSGNTIYF. The chain couples TRBV9 to TRBJ1-3; a weak D match, TRBD1 (6 bases). The CDR3 consists of 17 residues. V lost 0 bases, J lost 0 bases, and 13 bases lay in between. The germline gives CDR1 SGDLS, CDR2 YYNGEE.

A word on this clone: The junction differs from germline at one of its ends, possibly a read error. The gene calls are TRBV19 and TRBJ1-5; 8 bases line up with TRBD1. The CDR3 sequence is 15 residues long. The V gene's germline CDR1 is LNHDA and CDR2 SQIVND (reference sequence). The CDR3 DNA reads TGTGCCAGTAGTCCGCGGACAGGGAGAAGTCAGGCCCAGCATTTT. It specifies CASSPRTGRSQAQHF.

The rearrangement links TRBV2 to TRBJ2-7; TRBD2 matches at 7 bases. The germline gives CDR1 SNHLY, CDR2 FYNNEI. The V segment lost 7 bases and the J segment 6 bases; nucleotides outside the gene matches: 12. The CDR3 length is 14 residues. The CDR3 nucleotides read TGTGCCAGCACCCCCCAAGCGGGGTTTTCCGAGCAGTACTTC. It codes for CASTPQAGFSEQYF.

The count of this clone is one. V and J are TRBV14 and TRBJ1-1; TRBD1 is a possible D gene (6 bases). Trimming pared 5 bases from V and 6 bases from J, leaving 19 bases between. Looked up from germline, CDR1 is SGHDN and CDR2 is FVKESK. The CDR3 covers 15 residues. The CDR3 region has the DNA TGTGCCAGCAGCGCACAGCGGGGGGGGCTGGCTGAAGCTTTCTTT. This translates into CASSAQRGGLAEAFF.

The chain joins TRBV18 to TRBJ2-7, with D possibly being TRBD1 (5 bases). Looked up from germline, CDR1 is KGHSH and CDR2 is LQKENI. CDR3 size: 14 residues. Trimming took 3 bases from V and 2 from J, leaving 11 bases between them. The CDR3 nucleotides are TGTGCCAGCTCACCTCAAAAGGGGCCCTACGAGCAGTACTTC. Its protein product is CASSPQKGPYEQYF.

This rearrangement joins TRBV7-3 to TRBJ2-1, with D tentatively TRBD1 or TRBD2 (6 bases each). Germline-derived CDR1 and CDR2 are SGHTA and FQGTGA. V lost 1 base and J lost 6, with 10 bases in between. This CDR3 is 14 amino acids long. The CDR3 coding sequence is TGTGCCAGCAGCTTAAACAGGGAGGTCAATGAGCAGTTCTTC. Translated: CASSLNREVNEQFF. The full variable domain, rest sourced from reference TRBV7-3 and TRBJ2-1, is GAGVSQTPSNKVTEKGKYVELRCDPISGHTALYWYRQSLGQGPEFLIYFQGTGAADDSGLPNDRFFAVRPEGSVSTLKIQRTERGDSAVYLCASSLNREVNEQFFGPGTRLTVL.

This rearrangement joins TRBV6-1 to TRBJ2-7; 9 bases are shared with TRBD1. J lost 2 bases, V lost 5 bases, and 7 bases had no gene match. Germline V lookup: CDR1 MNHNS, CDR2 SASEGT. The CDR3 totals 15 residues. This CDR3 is CASSLTGTGTYEQYF. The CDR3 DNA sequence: TGTGCCAGCAGTCTGACCGGGACAGGGACCTACGAGCAGTACTTC.

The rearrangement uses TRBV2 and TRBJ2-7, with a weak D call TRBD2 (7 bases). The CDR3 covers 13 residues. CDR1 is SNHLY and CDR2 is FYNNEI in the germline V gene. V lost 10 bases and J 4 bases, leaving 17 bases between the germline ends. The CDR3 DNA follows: TGTGCCACCAAACCTCGGGGGGCATACGAGCAGTACTTC. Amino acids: CATKPRGAYEQYF.

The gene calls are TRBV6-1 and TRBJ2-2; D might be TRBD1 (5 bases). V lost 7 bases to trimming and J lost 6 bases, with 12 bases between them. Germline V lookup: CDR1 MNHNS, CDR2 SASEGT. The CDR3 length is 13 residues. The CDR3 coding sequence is TGTGCCAGCACTTCAGGGTTCCCCGGGGAGCTGTTTTTT. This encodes CASTSGFPGELFF.

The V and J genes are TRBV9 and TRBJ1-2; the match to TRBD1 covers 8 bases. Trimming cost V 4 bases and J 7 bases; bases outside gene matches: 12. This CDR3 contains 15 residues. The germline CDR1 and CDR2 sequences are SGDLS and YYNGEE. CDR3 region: CASSTSTGALGGYTF. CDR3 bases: TGTGCCAGCAGCACATCGACAGGGGCCCTTGGTGGCTACACCTTC.

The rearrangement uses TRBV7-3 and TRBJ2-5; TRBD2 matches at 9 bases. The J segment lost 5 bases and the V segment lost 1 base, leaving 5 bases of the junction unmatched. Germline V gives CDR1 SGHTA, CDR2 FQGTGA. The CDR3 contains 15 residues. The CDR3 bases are TGTGCCAGCAGCTTAAGAGCTAGCGGGGTGGAGACCCAGTACTTC. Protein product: CASSLRASGVETQYF.

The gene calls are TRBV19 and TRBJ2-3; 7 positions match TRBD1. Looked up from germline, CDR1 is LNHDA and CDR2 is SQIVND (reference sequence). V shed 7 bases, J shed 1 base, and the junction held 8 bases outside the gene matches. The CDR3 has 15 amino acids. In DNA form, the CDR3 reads TGTGCCAGTACCGTGACAGGGAGTGGCACAGATACGCAGTATTTT. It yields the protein CASTVTGSGTDTQYF.

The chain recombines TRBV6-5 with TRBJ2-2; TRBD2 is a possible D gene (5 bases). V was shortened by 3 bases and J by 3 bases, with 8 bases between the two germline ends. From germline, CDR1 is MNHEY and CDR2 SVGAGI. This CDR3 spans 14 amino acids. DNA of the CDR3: TGTGCCAGCAGTTATAGGACTTACACCGGGGAGCTGTTTTTT. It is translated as CASSYRTYTGELFF.

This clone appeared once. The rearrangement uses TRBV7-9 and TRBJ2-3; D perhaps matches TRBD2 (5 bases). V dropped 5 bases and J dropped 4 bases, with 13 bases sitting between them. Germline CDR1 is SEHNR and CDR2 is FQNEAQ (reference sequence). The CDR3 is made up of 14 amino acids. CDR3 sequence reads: CASSPRTHSDTQYF. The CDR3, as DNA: TGTGCCAGCAGCCCACGGACTCACTCAGATACGCAGTATTTT.

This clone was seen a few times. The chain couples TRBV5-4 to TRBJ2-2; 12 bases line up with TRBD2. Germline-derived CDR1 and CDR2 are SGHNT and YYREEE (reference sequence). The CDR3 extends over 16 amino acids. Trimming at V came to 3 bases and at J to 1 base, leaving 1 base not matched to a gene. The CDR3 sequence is CASSSTSGRNTGELFF. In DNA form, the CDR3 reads TGTGCCAGCAGCTCGACTAGCGGGAGGAACACCGGGGAGCTGTTTTTT.

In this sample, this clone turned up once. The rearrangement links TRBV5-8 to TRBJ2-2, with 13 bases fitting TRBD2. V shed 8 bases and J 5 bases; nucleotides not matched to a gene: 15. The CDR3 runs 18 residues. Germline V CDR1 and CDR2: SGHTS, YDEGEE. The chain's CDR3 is CASQRLAGGTLGTGELFF. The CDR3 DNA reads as TGTGCCAGTCAAAGACTAGCGGGAGGCACATTGGGGACCGGGGAGCTGTTTTTT.

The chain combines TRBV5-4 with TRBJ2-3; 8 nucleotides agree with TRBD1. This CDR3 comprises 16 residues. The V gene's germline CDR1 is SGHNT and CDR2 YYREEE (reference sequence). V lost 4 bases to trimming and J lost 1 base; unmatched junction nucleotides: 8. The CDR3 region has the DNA TGTGCCAGCAGCCCAGTCGACAGGGGTGGCACAGATACGCAGTATTTT. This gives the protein CASSPVDRGGTDTQYF.

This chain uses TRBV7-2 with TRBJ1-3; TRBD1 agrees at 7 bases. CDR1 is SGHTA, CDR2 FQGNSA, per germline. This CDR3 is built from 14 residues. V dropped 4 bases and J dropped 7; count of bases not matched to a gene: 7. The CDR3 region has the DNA TGTGCCAGCAGCTCGCCGGACAGGCTTAACACCATATATTTT. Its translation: CASSSPDRLNTIYF.

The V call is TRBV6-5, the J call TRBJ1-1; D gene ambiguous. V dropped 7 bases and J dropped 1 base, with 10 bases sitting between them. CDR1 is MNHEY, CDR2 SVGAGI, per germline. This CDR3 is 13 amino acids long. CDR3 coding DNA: TGTGCCAGCACTTGGACTCCGAACACTGAAGCTTTCTTT. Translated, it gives CASTWTPNTEAFF.

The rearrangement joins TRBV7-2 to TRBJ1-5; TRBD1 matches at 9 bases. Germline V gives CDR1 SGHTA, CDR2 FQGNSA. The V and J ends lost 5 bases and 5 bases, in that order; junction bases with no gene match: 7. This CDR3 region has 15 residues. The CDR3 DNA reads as TGTGCCAGCAGCCGTACAGGGGGCAGAGATCAGCCCCAGCATTTT. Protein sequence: CASSRTGGRDQPQHF.

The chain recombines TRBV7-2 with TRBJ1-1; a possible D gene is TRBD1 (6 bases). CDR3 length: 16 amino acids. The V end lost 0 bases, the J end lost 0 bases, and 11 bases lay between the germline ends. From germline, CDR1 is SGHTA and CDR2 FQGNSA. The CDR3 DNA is TGTGCCAGCAGCTTAGCCCCCAGGGGTGTGAACACTGAAGCTTTCTTT. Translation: CASSLAPRGVNTEAFF.

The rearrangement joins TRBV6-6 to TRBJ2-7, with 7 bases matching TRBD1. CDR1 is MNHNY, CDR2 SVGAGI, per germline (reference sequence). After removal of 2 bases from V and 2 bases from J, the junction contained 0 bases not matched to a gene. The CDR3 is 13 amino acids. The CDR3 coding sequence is TGTGCCAGCAGTTACCAGGGGGCCTACGAGCAGTACTTC. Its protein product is CASSYQGAYEQYF.

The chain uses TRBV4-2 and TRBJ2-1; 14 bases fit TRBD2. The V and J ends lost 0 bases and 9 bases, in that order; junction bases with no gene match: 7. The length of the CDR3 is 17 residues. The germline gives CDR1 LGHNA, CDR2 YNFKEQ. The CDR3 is CASSQDAGTSGSFEQFF. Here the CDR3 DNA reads TGTGCCAGCAGCCAAGATGCGGGGACTAGCGGGAGTTTTGAGCAGTTCTTC.

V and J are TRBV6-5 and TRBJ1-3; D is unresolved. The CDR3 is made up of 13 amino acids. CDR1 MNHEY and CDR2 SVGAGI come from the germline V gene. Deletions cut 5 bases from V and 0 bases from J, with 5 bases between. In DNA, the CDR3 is TGTGCCAGCAGTCGAGACTCTGGAAACACCATATATTTT. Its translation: CASSRDSGNTIYF.

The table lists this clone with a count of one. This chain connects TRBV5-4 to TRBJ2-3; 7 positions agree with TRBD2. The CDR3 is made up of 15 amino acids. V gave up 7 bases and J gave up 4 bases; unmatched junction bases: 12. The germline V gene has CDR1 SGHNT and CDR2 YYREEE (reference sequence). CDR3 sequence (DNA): TGTGCCAGCTCCGAAGCCGGCGGGAGAGCAGATACGCAGTATTTT. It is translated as CASSEAGGRADTQYF. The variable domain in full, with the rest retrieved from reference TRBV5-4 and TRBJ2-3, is ETGVTQSPTHLIKTRGQQVTLRCSSQSGHNTVSWYQQALGQGPQFIFQYYREEENGRGNFPPRFSGLQFPNYSSELNVNALELDDSALYLCASSEAGGRADTQYFGPGTRLTVL.

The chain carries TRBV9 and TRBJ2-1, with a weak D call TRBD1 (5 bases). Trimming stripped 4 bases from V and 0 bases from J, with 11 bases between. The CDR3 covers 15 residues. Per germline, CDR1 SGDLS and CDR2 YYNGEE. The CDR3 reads CASSLGALSYNEQFF. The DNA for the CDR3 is TGTGCCAGCAGCCTAGGGGCCCTCTCCTACAATGAGCAGTTCTTC.

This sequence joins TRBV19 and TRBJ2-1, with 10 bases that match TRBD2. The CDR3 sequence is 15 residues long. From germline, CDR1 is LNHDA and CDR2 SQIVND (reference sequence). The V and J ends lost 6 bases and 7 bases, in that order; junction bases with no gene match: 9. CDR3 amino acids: CASSLSGRKGNEQFF. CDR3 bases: TGTGCCAGTAGCCTTAGCGGGAGGAAGGGGAATGAGCAGTTCTTC. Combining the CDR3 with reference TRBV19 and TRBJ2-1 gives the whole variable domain DGGITQSPKYLFRKEGQNVTLSCEQNLNHDAMYWYRQDPGQGLRLIYYSQIVNDFQKGDIAEGYSVSREKKESFPLTVTSAQKNPTAFYLCASSLSGRKGNEQFFGPGTRLTVL.

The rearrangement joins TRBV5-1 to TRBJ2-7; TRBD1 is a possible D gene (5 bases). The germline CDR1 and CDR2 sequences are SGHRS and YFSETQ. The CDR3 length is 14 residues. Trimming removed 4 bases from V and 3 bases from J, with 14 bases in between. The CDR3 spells CASSPGDSVYEQYF. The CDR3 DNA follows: TGCGCCAGCAGCCCCGGAGACAGCGTCTACGAGCAGTACTTC. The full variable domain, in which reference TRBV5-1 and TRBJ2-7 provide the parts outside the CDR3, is KAGVTQTPRYLIKTRGQQVTLSCSPISGHRSVSWYQQTPGQGLQFLFEYFSETQRNKGNFPGRFSGRQFSNSRSEMNVSTLELGDSALYLCASSPGDSVYEQYFGPGTRLTVT.

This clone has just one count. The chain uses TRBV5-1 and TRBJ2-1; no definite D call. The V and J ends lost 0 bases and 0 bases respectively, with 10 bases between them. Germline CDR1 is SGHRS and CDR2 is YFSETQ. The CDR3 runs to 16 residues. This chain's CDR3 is CASSLAVVFSYNEQFF. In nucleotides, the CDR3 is TGCGCCAGCAGCTTGGCGGTAGTTTTCTCCTACAATGAGCAGTTCTTC.

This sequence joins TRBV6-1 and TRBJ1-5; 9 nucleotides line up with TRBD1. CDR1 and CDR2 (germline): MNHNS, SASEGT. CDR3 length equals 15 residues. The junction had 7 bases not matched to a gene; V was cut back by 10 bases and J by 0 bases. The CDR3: CATQKGQGSNQPQHF. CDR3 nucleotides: TGTGCCACTCAAAAGGGACAGGGTAGCAATCAGCCCCAGCATTTT.

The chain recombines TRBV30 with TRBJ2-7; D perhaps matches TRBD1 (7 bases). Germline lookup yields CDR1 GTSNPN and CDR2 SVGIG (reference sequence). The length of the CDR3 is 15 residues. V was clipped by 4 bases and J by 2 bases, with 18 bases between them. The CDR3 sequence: CAWTWGGQGAYEQYF. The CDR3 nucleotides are TGTGCCTGGACGTGGGGAGGCCAGGGGGCCTACGAGCAGTACTTC.

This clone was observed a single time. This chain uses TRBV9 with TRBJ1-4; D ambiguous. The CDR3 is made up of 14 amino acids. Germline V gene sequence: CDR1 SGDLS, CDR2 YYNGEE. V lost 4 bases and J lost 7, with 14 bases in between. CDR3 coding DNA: TGTGCCAGCAGCCCCCGGGGAGTAGGTGAAAAACTGTTTTTT. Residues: CASSPRGVGEKLFF. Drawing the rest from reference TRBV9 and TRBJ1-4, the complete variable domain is DSGVTQTPKHLITATGQRVTLRCSPRSGDLSVYWYQQSLDQGLQFLIQYYNGEERAKGNILERFSAQQFPDLHSELNLSSLELGDSALYFCASSPRGVGEKLFFGSGTQLSVL.